A single sample gave rise to the 23 T cell receptor beta chains below, sequenced in a study of shared clonotypes between healthy human individuals. The data were produced by immunoSEQ multiplex PCR, yet TCRdb's version contains in-frame clones alone and is incomplete. Seen here are about 2 million clones, just under 95% observed once, and the top ten hold roughly 1%. The naive CD8 subset, CD45RO-negative cells positively selected for CCR7, excluded terminally differentiated effector memory CD45RA+ cells. Input material: naive CD8+ T cells sorted from blood. The receptors were sampled from a man in his late teens or twenties in good health.

This clone was observed a handful of times. The genes are TRBV27 and TRBJ1-2; the D gene is possibly TRBD1 (5 bases). V was cut by 6 bases and J by 6 bases, with 11 bases left in between. Germline V gene lookup returns CDR1 MNHEY and CDR2 SMNVEV (reference sequence). This CDR3 contains 12 residues. CDR3: CASSPGPHGYTF. The CDR3 DNA follows: TGTGCCAGCAGCCCAGGGCCCCATGGCTACACCTTC.

This chain joins TRBV11-2 and TRBJ2-7; tentative D call: TRBD2 (6 bases). V gave up 5 bases and J gave up 4 bases, with 12 bases separating them. The germline gives CDR1 SGHAT, CDR2 FQNNGV. This CDR3 comprises 13 residues. The CDR3 DNA follows: TGTGCCAGCAGCGTCGGGCGGGATTACGAGCAGTACTTC. Amino acid sequence: CASSVGRDYEQYF.

The chain carries TRBV5-6 and TRBJ2-3; D ambiguous. V lost 2 bases to trimming and J lost 3 bases, with 7 bases between them. Germline values: CDR1 SGHDT, CDR2 YYEEEE. The CDR3 covers 13 residues. CDR3 in DNA: TGTGCCAGCAGCTTCTCCAGGACAGATACGCAGTATTTT. Translation gives CASSFSRTDTQYF.

This chain joins TRBV13 and TRBJ1-5; weak D call: TRBD1 (6 bases). Trimming shortened V by 1 base and J by 3 bases, and 10 bases separated the two germline ends. Looked up from germline, CDR1 is PRHDT and CDR2 is FYEKMQ (reference sequence). The CDR3 sequence is 15 residues long. The CDR3 sequence: CASSLAGANNQPQHF. The CDR3 DNA follows: TGTGCCAGCAGCTTAGCAGGGGCGAACAATCAGCCCCAGCATTTT.

The chain is built from TRBV29-1 and TRBJ2-7; possible D gene TRBD1, 5 bases. The CDR3 is made up of 13 amino acids. Germline V gives CDR1 SQVTM, CDR2 ANQGSEA. The V end lost 0 bases, the J end lost 0 bases, and 6 bases lay between the germline ends. CDR3 sequence reads: CSVEDDSSYEQYF. In nucleotides, the CDR3 is TGCAGCGTTGAAGATGACAGCTCCTACGAGCAGTACTTC.

This chain connects TRBV6-6 to TRBJ2-7, with D maybe TRBD1 (5 bases). The CDR3 runs to 15 residues. Germline V gene lookup returns CDR1 MNHNY and CDR2 SVGAGI (reference sequence). V was clipped by 8 bases and J by 2 bases, with 19 bases between them. The CDR3 is CASASSGPVPYEQYF. CDR3 sequence (DNA): TGTGCCAGCGCCTCTTCAGGGCCCGTTCCCTACGAGCAGTACTTC.

The chain recombines TRBV5-6 with TRBJ2-3; D is ambiguous. Germline-derived CDR1 and CDR2 are SGHDT and YYEEEE. V was cut by 6 bases and J by 5 bases, with 13 bases left in between. The CDR3 contains 13 residues. The CDR3 nucleotides read TGTGCCAGCACCATCACAGTAGGAGATACGCAGTATTTT. Protein product: CASTITVGDTQYF. The variable domain in full, completed from reference TRBV5-6 and TRBJ2-3, reads DAGVTQSPTHLIKTRGQQVTLRCSPKSGHDTVSWYQQALGQGPQFIFQYYEEEERQRGNFPDRFSGHQFPNYSSELNVNALLLGDSALYLCASTITVGDTQYFGPGTRLTVL.

On this clone: Other DNA sequences from this sample encode an identical CDR3 as well. This rearrangement joins TRBV5-1 to TRBJ1-1; TRBD1 matches 9 bases. The CDR3 contains 14 residues. V was pared by 4 bases and J by 4 bases, with 5 bases of the junction left unmatched. CDR1 is SGHRS and CDR2 is YFSETQ in the germline V gene. The CDR3 bases are TGCGCCAGCAGCCTGGGACAGGGCATCACTGAAGCTTTCTTT. Translated: CASSLGQGITEAFF.

The CDR3 DNA reads as TGTGCCAGCAGCCCTGAGGAATTCTATGGCTACACCTTC. Amino acids: CASSPEEFYGYTF. The V gene is TRBV9, the J gene TRBJ1-2; no clear D. Germline V gene sequence: CDR1 SGDLS, CDR2 YYNGEE. V was clipped by 4 bases and J by 4 bases, with 11 bases between them. This CDR3 is 13 amino acids long.

The chain carries TRBV27 and TRBJ2-7, with TRBD2 identical over 7 bases. The CDR3 consists of 14 residues. Per germline, CDR1 MNHEY and CDR2 SMNVEV (reference sequence). The junction had 8 bases not matched to a gene; V was cut back by 6 bases and J by 3 bases. CDR3 in amino acids: CASRTGTTGYEQYF. The CDR3 DNA follows: TGTGCCAGCAGAACCGGGACTACCGGCTACGAGCAGTACTTC.

The J gene is TRBJ1-2, the V gene TRBV7-3, with D maybe TRBD1 (5 bases). V was shortened by 5 bases and J by 8 bases, with 15 bases between the two germline ends. Germline assignment: CDR1 SGHTA and CDR2 FQGTGA. The CDR3 extends over 13 amino acids. The CDR3 sequence: CASSLDSQGGYTF. DNA of the CDR3: TGTGCCAGCAGCCTCGACAGCCAAGGAGGCTACACCTTC.

CDR3 coding DNA: TGTGCCAGCAGCTCCGTGGAGGGGGTGGCCGGGGAGCTGTTTTTT. Amino acids: CASSSVEGVAGELFF. The V call is TRBV7-9, the J call TRBJ2-2; D might be TRBD1 or TRBD2, each matching 6 bases. The CDR3 is 15 amino acids. V lost 4 bases and J lost 6, with 15 bases in between. Germline V lookup: CDR1 SEHNR, CDR2 FQNEAQ (reference sequence).

The chain combines TRBV5-1 with TRBJ2-7, with D maybe TRBD2 (5 bases). In germline, CDR1 is SGHRS, CDR2 YFSETQ. Trimming removed 3 bases at V and 5 bases at J, with 27 bases between. This CDR3 comprises 18 residues. CDR3 sequence reads: CASSSKTTASYVSNEQYF. The DNA for the CDR3 is TGCGCCAGCAGCTCTAAAACGACTGCTAGCTACGTGTCCAACGAGCAGTACTTC.

A single count supports this clone. The rearrangement joins TRBV7-6 to TRBJ2-7; possibly TRBD2 for D (6 bases). Germline lookup yields CDR1 SGHVS and CDR2 FNYEAQ. Trimming removed 4 bases from V and 6 bases from J, with 7 bases in between. The CDR3 has 11 amino acids. This chain's CDR3 is CASSSTSEQYF. CDR3 coding DNA: TGTGCCAGCAGCTCGACTAGCGAGCAGTACTTC.

The rearrangement uses TRBV4-1 and TRBJ2-7, with 11 positions matching TRBD2. Germline V gene sequence: CDR1 MGHRA, CDR2 YSYEKL. With V trimmed by 1 base and J by 2 bases, 10 bases remained unmatched. This CDR3 region has 18 residues. For the CDR3, the DNA is TGCGCCAGCAGCCAAGGTCCGACTAGCGGGACCGGAACCTACGAGCAGTACTTC. Translation gives CASSQGPTSGTGTYEQYF.

The chain has TRBV4-3 and TRBJ2-5, with unresolved D. The CDR3 has 15 amino acids. The germline V gene has CDR1 LGHNA and CDR2 YSLEER. The V end was cut by 4 bases, the J end by 0 bases, with 12 bases between. This chain's CDR3 is CASSLGPPYQETQYF. The CDR3 coding sequence is TGCGCCAGCAGCCTCGGACCGCCGTACCAAGAGACCCAGTACTTC.

The genes are TRBV7-9 and TRBJ2-1; 9 bases match TRBD1. The CDR3 loop spans 14 amino acids. Trimming removed 5 bases from V and 7 bases from J; junction bases left unmatched: 6. CDR1 and CDR2 (germline): SEHNR, FQNEAQ (reference sequence). As DNA, the CDR3 is TGTGCCAGCAGCGTACTAGACAGGGGGAATGAGCAGTTCTTC. This codes for CASSVLDRGNEQFF.

V gene TRBV27 combines with J gene TRBJ2-1, with 11 bases lining up with TRBD1. Trimming removed 4 bases from V and 2 bases from J; junction bases left unmatched: 7. CDR1 is MNHEY and CDR2 is SMNVEV in the germline V gene (reference sequence). The CDR3 loop spans 17 amino acids. CDR3 in DNA: TGTGCCAGCAGTTCCCCGGGACAGGGGGGACCCTACAATGAGCAGTTCTTC. Amino acid sequence: CASSSPGQGGPYNEQFF.

The V gene is TRBV7-9, the J gene TRBJ1-2; D remains ambiguous. The CDR3 has 13 amino acids. The germline V gene has CDR1 SEHNR and CDR2 FQNEAQ (reference sequence). V was pared by 1 base and J by 6 bases, with 9 bases between. The CDR3 DNA sequence: TGTGCCAGCAGCTTAGAAACCGTCAATGGCTACACCTTC. It specifies CASSLETVNGYTF. Full variable domain (rest looked up from reference TRBV7-9 and TRBJ1-2): DTGVSQNPRHKITKRGQNVTFRCDPISEHNRLYWYRQTLGQGPEFLTYFQNEAQLEKSRLLSDRFSAERPKGSFSTLEIQRTEQGDSAMYLCASSLETVNGYTFGSGTRLTVV.

V gene TRBV14 combines with J gene TRBJ1-3, with D possibly being TRBD1 (6 bases). CDR1 and CDR2 from the germline V gene are SGHDN and FVKESK. CDR3 size: 16 residues. Trimming pared 0 bases from V and 1 base from J, leaving 10 bases between. CDR3 in DNA: TGTGCCAGCAGCCAAGATTGGGGGGCTTCTGGAAACACCATATATTTT. Residues: CASSQDWGASGNTIYF.

The J gene is TRBJ2-5, the V gene TRBV4-3; 7 positions match TRBD2. Losses at the gene ends were 0 bases for V and 4 bases for J; bases not matched to a gene: 5. This CDR3 contains 15 residues. In germline, CDR1 is LGHNA, CDR2 YSLEER. CDR3 DNA sequence: TGCGCCAGCAGCCAAGATCGGTCGGGAGGAGAGACCCAGTACTTC. As protein: CASSQDRSGGETQYF.

V and J are TRBV6-5 and TRBJ1-2; D is uncertain. The ends were cut back, 0 bases at V and 0 bases at J, with 11 bases in the middle. Germline V gene lookup returns CDR1 MNHEY and CDR2 SVGAGI. The CDR3 spans 16 residues. DNA for the CDR3: TGTGCCAGCAGTTACTCGCCCCTGACGTCTAACTATGGCTACACCTTC. Translated: CASSYSPLTSNYGYTF.

The chain has TRBV6-1 and TRBJ1-3; D perhaps matches TRBD1 (6 bases). V lost 3 bases and J lost 0, with 12 bases in between. Germline V lookup: CDR1 MNHNS, CDR2 SASEGT. The length of the CDR3 is 16 residues. The CDR3 reads CASSEWDIFSGNTIYF. Written as DNA, the CDR3 is TGTGCCAGCAGTGAGTGGGACATCTTCTCTGGAAACACCATATATTTT.